This TCR beta chain was documented in a study of T cell responses to AZD1222 COVID-19 vaccine (dated by TCRdb to the early 2020s). For context, the study as a whole: AZD1222 recipients whose second dose came at about 4 weeks and those whose second dose came at about 12 weeks were combined into one group, since spike-specific TCR depth and breadth did not differ between the two schedules. Trial participants were enrolled by age into subgroups of 18-55, 56-69 and 70-plus years, and around 150, 29 and 61 TCR-sequenced participants, respectively, were included in these subgroups. TCR sequencing covered over 230 trial participants: 200 to 220 given two doses of AZD1222 and 26 given two doses of MenACWY control vaccine.

The CDR3 runs 13 amino acids, cysteine and phenylalanine included. Just CDR3 DNA is preserved here, 39 bases in frame from base 1. From a lookup of the germline V gene, CDR1 and CDR2 are SGHAT and FQNNGV. The V and J ends are trimmed by 1 base and 8 bases, leaving 8 bases between them. Summary of the overall study and its limitations: Nearly half of unique spike-specific TCRs reportedly recognized epitopes outside regions mutated in the B.1.351 and B.1.1.7 variants. Only five to seven AZD1222 recipients were SARS-CoV-2 seropositive at baseline, limiting conclusions about previously exposed vaccinees. Because no day 14 peak-response samples were available, the repertoires could be characterized only after the peak T cell response. The whole spike protein was spanned by vaccine-associated CD4 TCRs, and dominant responses were seen in regions 160-218 and 743-854. Participants were mostly white British and included more females than males, and it was suggested by the authors that clonal diversity may have been underestimated. A significant rise in spike-specific TCR breadth and depth was observed after two AZD1222 doses relative to day 0 and relative to MenACWY recipients. In the small 56-69-year group, the increase in depth fell short of significance, most likely because of low power.

About this clone itself: The clone's antigen remains unknown. No quality values exist for individual bases; no much larger clone is one base distant.

The CDR3 regions of human TCRbeta chains were analyzed by immunosequencing. On the study's bioinformatics: TCRs in the repertoires were compared against a reference library of SARS-CoV-2-specific TCRs that had been generated with the MIRA antigen-specificity platform. Breadth was defined as the fraction of unique TCRs that were SARS-CoV-2-associated, and depth was defined as the fraction of total T cells that were SARS-CoV-2-associated. Using the MIRA data, each spike-specific TCR was assigned both to the spike region to which the TCR was reactive and to a CD4 or CD8 class. Log10-transformed breadth and depth values were compared by one-way ANOVA with Sidak's multiple comparisons tests. In its TCRdb copy, this immuneACCESS table keeps in-frame sequences only and misses some clones. Where compared with another copy, unresolved V genes explain less than half of these, and the others have no known cause. That table furnishes V, J and clone size, whereas the DNA furnished D and trimming. The sample has some 120,000 clones on record, over 90% of them singletons. The ten biggest clones cover about 0.91% of the sample.

Taken with the paper, the label for time point translates to: baseline before first vaccination. The vaccinee samples were drawn from two UK trials, COV001 and COV002, one of which was a single-blind randomized controlled phase 2/3 trial testing AZD1222 (ChAdOx1 nCoV-19) in healthy adults. Trial participant PBMC samples were collected at day 0 and day 28 after the second dose for TCRbeta chain sequencing. The input for sequencing was peripheral blood, taken on day 0 of AZD1222 vaccination. Recombination connected TRBV11-2 to TRBJ2-2; a tentative D match to TRBD2 spans 5 bases. The sequence came from an adult in good health. The DNA reads as follows: TGTGCCAGCAGCTTAGCTCCGGGAGGGGAGCTGTTTTTT. Translated, this gives CASSLAPGGELFF.